This T cell receptor beta chain comes out of a study of T cell responses to AZD1222 COVID-19 vaccine. Study results and caveats: The reported proportion of spike-specific TCRs targeting unmutated variant regions was nearly half.

The data were produced by immunoSEQ multiplex PCR, yet TCRdb's version contains in-frame clones alone and is incomplete. This table has 120,000 or so clones, about nine tenths appearing once. There are 15 residues in the CDR3. The V and J ends lost 4 bases and 5 bases, in that order; junction bases with no gene match: 5. Germline CDR1 SGDLS, CDR2 YYNGEE. A note on this clone: Its specificity is not known.

The chain uses TRBV9 and TRBJ2-1, with TRBD1 identical over 11 bases. The sequencing used peripheral blood, collected on day 0 of AZD1222 vaccination. The sequence was obtained from an adult in good health. The CDR3 sequence: CASSWTGGIHNEQFF. CDR3 sequence (DNA): TGTGCCAGCAGCTGGACAGGGGGCATCCACAATGAGCAGTTCTTC. Using reference TRBV9 and TRBJ2-1 for the parts outside the CDR3, the full variable domain is DSGVTQTPKHLITATGQRVTLRCSPRSGDLSVYWYQQSLDQGLQFLIQYYNGEERAKGNILERFSAQQFPDLHSELNLSSLELGDSALYFCASSWTGGIHNEQFFGPGTRLTVL.